Sequencing of this TCR beta chain was carried out in a study of cytomegalovirus exposure and HLA in healthy donors. Primers included in the PCR were 60 Vbeta and 13 Jbeta primers. Assay used: immunoSEQ multiplex PCR; TCRdb lists only in-frame clones, some missing. The data show roughly 120,000 clones, with about 73% seen just once and roughly 1.3% held by the top ten. The CDR3 runs to 15 residues. CDR1 and CDR2 from the germline V gene are KGHSH and LQKENI. The junction had 5 bases not matched to a gene; V was cut back by 5 bases and J by 1 base. This TCR was recovered from a woman younger than 45 in good health and CMV-seronegative. J is TRBJ2-1 and V is TRBV18, with 7 nucleotides matching TRBD1. The sequencing input was PBMCs. DNA of the CDR3: TGTGCCAGCTCAGGCGACAGGGTTTCCTACAATGAGCAGTTCTTC. Its translation is CASSGDRVSYNEQFF.